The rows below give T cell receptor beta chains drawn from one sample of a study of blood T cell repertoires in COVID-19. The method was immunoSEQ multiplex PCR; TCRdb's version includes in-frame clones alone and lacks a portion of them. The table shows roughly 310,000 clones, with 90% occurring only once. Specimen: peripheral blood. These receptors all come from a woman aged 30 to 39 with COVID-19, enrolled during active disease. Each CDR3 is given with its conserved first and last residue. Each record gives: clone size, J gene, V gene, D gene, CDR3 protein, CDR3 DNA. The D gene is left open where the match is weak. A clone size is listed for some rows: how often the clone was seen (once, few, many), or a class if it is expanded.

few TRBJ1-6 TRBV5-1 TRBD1 CASSPTGGNSPLHF TGCGCCAGCAGCCCGACAGGGGGCAATTCACCCCTCCACTTT
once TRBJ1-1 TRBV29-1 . CSVVREEAFF TGCAGCGTTGTTCGGGAAGAAGCTTTCTTT
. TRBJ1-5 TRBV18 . CASSPDRNQPQHF TGTGCCAGCTCACCGGACAGAAATCAGCCCCAGCATTTT
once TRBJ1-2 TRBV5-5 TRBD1 CASSPRDSLDYGYTF TGTGCCAGCAGCCCCCGGGACAGCCTCGACTATGGCTACACCTTC
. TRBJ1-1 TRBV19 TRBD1 CASSISAGQGNTEAFF TGTGCCAGTAGTATAAGCGCCGGACAGGGGAACACTGAAGCTTTCTTT
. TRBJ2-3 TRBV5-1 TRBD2 CASSWTSGTDTQYF TGCGCCAGCAGCTGGACTAGCGGCACAGATACGCAGTATTTT
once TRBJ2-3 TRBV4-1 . CASSLERRVSSRRITDTQYF TGCGCCAGCAGCCTCGAACGCAGGGTGTCCTCAAGGAGAATCACAGATACGCAGTATTTT
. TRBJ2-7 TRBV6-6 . CASSYKGGPSYEQYF TGTGCCAGCAGTTACAAGGGGGGGCCCTCCTACGAGCAGTACTTC
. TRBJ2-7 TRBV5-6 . CASSPAGQGYEQYF TGTGCCAGCAGCCCCGCCGGGCAGGGCTACGAGCAGTACTTC
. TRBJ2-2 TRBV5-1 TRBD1 CARSEGDRGQFFIAGELFF TGCGCCCGCAGCGAGGGGGACAGGGGGCAGTTTTTTATCGCCGGGGAGCTGTTTTTT
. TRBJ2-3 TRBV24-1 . CATSERRETDTQYF TGTGCCACCAGTGAGAGGAGGGAGACAGATACGCAGTATTTT
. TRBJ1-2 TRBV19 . CASSIGHGYTF TGTGCCAGTAGTATTGGCCATGGCTACACCTTC
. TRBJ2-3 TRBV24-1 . CATSERQSRTDTQYF TGTGCCACCAGTGAACGACAGTCCCGCACAGATACGCAGTATTTT
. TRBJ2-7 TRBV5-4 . CASSSLEGEQYF TGTGCCAGCAGTTCTCTAGAGGGCGAGCAGTACTTC
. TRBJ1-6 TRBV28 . CASATGGEFSPLHF TGTGCCAGCGCCACGGGAGGAGAATTTTCACCCCTCCACTTT
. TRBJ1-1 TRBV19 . CASSSPREYTEAFF TGTGCCAGTAGTAGCCCACGAGAGTACACTGAAGCTTTCTTT
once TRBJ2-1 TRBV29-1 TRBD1 CSVEDWARGMAGAYNEQFF TGCAGCGTTGAAGATTGGGCCAGGGGGATGGCGGGTGCCTACAATGAGCAGTTCTTC
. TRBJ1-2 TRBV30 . CAGQLEEWGYTF TGTGCTGGACAGCTCGAAGAGTGGGGCTACACCTTC
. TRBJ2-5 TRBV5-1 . CASSLNGMPQETQYF TGCGCCAGCAGCTTGAACGGGATGCCGCAAGAGACCCAGTACTTC
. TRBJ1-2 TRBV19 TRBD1 CASLGGQYTAYGYTF TGTGCCAGCTTGGGGGGACAGTATACAGCCTATGGCTACACCTTC
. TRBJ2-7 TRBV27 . CASSPTPTYEQYF TGTGCCAGCAGTCCCACCCCTACCTACGAGCAGTACTTC
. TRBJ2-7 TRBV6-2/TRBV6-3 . CASSISSYEQYF TGTGCCAGCAGTATTAGCTCCTACGAGCAGTACTTC
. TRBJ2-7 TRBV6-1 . CASSEAIGRGAPYYEQYF TGTGCCAGCAGTGAAGCTATAGGCAGGGGAGCGCCGTACTACGAGCAGTACTTC
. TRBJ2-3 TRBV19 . CASSTEDTQYF TGTGCCAGTAGTACGGAGGATACGCAGTATTTT
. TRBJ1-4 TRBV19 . CASRGPNEKLFF TGTGCCAGCAGGGGTCCTAATGAAAAACTGTTTTTT
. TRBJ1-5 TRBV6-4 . CASSQSTESNQPQHF TGTGCCAGCAGCCAGTCGACAGAAAGCAATCAGCCCCAGCATTTT
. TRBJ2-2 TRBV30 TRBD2 CAWIPGSGRALRELFF TGTGCCTGGATTCCAGGGAGCGGGAGGGCCTTACGGGAGCTGTTTTTT
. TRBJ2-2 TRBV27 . CASTSYLRVNTGELFF TGTGCCAGCACGTCCTACCTCAGGGTGAACACCGGGGAGCTGTTTTTT
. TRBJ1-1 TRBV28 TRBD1 CASRPGQGNTEAFF TGTGCCAGCAGACCGGGACAGGGAAACACTGAAGCTTTCTTT
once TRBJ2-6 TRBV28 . CASRNRVSSGANVLTF TGTGCCAGCAGGAACAGGGTGAGCTCTGGGGCCAACGTCCTGACTTTC
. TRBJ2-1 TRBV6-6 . CASRKDRDSYNEQFF TGTGCCAGCAGGAAGGACAGAGACTCCTACAATGAGCAGTTCTTC
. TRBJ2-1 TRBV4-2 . CASSQGRGVRNEQFF TGTGCCAGCAGCCAAGGCCGCGGGGTCAGGAATGAGCAGTTCTTC
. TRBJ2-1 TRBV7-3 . CASSPDSQGSYNEQFF TGTGCCAGCAGCCCTGACTCTCAGGGCTCCTACAATGAGCAGTTCTTC
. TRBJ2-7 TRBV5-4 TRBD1 CASSLPGQGYEQYF TGTGCCAGCAGCTTGCCAGGACAGGGGTACGAGCAGTACTTC
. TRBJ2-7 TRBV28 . CASSPSGRVYEQYF TGTGCCAGCAGTCCGTCGGGAAGGGTCTACGAGCAGTACTTC
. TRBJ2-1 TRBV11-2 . CASSLPVGGNEQFF TGTGCCAGCAGCTTACCAGTTGGGGGGAATGAGCAGTTCTTC
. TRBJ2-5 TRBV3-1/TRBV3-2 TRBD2 CASSQSRGLAQETQYF TGTGCCAGCAGCCAATCGAGGGGACTAGCCCAAGAGACCCAGTACTTC
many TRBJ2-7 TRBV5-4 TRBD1 CASSADRGHYEQYF TGTGCCAGCAGCGCGGACAGGGGGCACTACGAGCAGTACTTC
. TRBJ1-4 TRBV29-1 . CSVEREGEKLFF TGCAGCGTTGAACGGGAGGGTGAAAAACTGTTTTTT
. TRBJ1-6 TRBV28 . CASSLTNSPLHF TGTGCCAGCAGTTTGACAAATTCACCCCTCCACTTT
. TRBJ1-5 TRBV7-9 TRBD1 CASSGTGEGQPQHF TGTGCCAGCAGCGGGACAGGGGAGGGCCAGCCCCAGCATTTT
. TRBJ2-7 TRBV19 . CASSLGLNSVNYEQYF TGTGCCAGTAGTTTGGGGCTCAACTCCGTAAACTACGAGCAGTACTTC
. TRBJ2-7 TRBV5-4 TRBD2 CASSSGTSDTYEQYF TGTGCCAGCAGCTCCGGGACTAGCGATACCTACGAGCAGTACTTC
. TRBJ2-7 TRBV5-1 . CASSLASDTSYEQYF TGCGCCAGCAGCTTGGCATCGGACACCTCCTACGAGCAGTACTTC
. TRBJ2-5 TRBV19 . CASSRTGIQETQYF TGTGCCAGTAGTAGAACAGGGATCCAAGAGACCCAGTACTTC
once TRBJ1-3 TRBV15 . CATEQGRSGNTIYF TGTGCCACCGAACAGGGCCGCTCTGGAAACACCATATATTTT
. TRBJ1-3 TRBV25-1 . CASSEWAGASSGNTIYF TGTGCCAGCAGTGAATGGGCAGGGGCCAGCTCTGGAAACACCATATATTTT
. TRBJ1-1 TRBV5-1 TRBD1 CASSGTGSVDTEAFF TGCGCCAGCAGCGGGACAGGGAGCGTAGACACTGAAGCTTTCTTT
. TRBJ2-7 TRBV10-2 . CASSRTASYEQYF TGCGCCAGCAGCCGGACAGCCTCCTACGAGCAGTACTTC
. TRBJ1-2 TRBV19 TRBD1 CASRSTGVGYTF TGTGCCAGTAGATCTACAGGGGTCGGCTACACCTTC
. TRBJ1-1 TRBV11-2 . CASSLRTEFKAFF TGTGCCAGCAGCTTAAGGACAGAATTTAAAGCTTTCTTT